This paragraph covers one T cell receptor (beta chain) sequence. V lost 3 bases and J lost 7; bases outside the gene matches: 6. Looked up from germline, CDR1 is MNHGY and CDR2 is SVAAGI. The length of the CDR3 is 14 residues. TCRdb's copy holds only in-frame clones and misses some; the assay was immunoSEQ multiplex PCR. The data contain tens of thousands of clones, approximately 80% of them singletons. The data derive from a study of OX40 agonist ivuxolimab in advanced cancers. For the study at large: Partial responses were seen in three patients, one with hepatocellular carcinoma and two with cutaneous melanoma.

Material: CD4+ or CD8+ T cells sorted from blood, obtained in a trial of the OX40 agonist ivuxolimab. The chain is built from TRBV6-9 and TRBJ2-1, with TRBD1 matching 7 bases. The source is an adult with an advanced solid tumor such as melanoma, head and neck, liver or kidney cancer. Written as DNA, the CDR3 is TGTGCCAGCAGTTACGACAGGGTAATTAATGAGCAGTTCTTC. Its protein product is CASSYDRVINEQFF.